A single sample is the source of the 31 T cell receptor beta chains below, sequenced in a study of T cells in localized non-small cell lung cancer. The assay was immunoSEQ multiplex PCR, and TCRdb's table has in-frame clones only and misses some. This table holds 100,000 to 150,000 clones, roughly nine tenths found once. The specimen comprised peripheral blood, sampled before any cancer treatment. The receptors stem from a female donor of 60 years or more with stage I lung adenocarcinoma.

V is TRBV7-2 and J is TRBJ2-5; tentative D call: TRBD2 (5 bases). Germline values: CDR1 SGHTA, CDR2 FQGNSA. V was pared by 2 bases and J by 0 bases, with 10 bases between. The CDR3 totals 15 residues. The CDR3 bases are TGTGCCAGCAGCTTACAGAACGGGAACCAAGAGACCCAGTACTTC. Amino acid sequence: CASSLQNGNQETQYF.

The V gene is TRBV28, the J gene TRBJ2-1; weak D call: TRBD2 (5 bases). Trimming left V 4 bases short and J 9 bases short, with 22 bases between. Germline V lookup: CDR1 MDHEN, CDR2 SYDVKM. The CDR3 consists of 16 residues. The CDR3 reads CASSSRTSPLGGEQFF. Here the CDR3 DNA reads TGTGCCAGCAGTTCCCGAACTAGTCCCCTAGGCGGTGAGCAGTTCTTC.

This chain joins TRBV28 and TRBJ2-3; TRBD1 matches at 11 bases. CDR3 length: 14 amino acids. Trimming removed 4 bases from V and 5 bases from J; junction bases left unmatched: 2. The germline gives CDR1 MDHEN, CDR2 SYDVKM. The CDR3 DNA reads as TGTGCCAGCAGTTGGACAGGGGGCAGAGATACGCAGTATTTT. Protein product: CASSWTGGRDTQYF.

The chain links TRBV27 to TRBJ2-5, with 12 bases lining up with TRBD2. There are 16 residues in the CDR3. Germline CDR1 MNHEY, CDR2 SMNVEV (reference sequence). V shed 2 bases and J 4 bases; nucleotides not matched to a gene: 5. The CDR3 spells CASSLGLAGYGETQYF. Written as DNA, the CDR3 is TGTGCCAGCAGTTTAGGACTAGCGGGATATGGAGAGACCCAGTACTTC.

V usage is TRBV10-3 and J usage is TRBJ2-3; D ambiguous. V lost 0 bases to trimming and J lost 8 bases, with 9 bases between them. The CDR3 is made up of 13 amino acids. Germline V gene lookup returns CDR1 ENHRY and CDR2 SYGVKD. The CDR3 DNA follows: TGTGCCATCAGTGAGTCCGAGCTTGGTACGCAGTATTTT. This sequence encodes CAISESELGTQYF.

With regard to this clone: A read error may account for a junction end that differs from germline. V and J are TRBV16 and TRBJ2-7, with TRBD2 matching over 9 bases. This CDR3 contains 16 residues. Germline assignment: CDR1 KGHSY and CDR2 FQNENV. CDR3 nucleotides: TGTGCCAGCAGCCAATCCGTAGCGGGAGAGAGATACGGGCAGTACTTC. Its translation is CASSQSVAGERYGQYF. The full variable domain, with the rest looked up from reference TRBV16 and TRBJ2-7, is GEEVAQTPKHLVRGEGQKAKLYCAPIKGHSYVFWYQQVLKNEFKFLISFQNENVFDETGMPKERFSAKCLPNSPCSLEIQATKLEDSAVYFCASSQSVAGERYGQYFGPGTRLTVT.

This chain uses TRBV10-3 with TRBJ1-5, with a tentative D call TRBD1 (6 bases). This CDR3 is 14 amino acids long. The germline V and J ends were trimmed by 3 bases and 6 bases, with 12 bases remaining between them. CDR1 and CDR2 (germline): ENHRY, SYGVKD. The CDR3: CAISETGSSQPQHF. As DNA, the CDR3 is TGTGCCATCAGTGAAACAGGGAGTAGTCAGCCCCAGCATTTT.

V and J are TRBV4-1 and TRBJ2-3, with D perhaps matching TRBD1 or TRBD2 (5 bases each). V gave up 0 bases and J gave up 1 base, with 8 bases separating them. Looked up from germline, CDR1 is MGHRA and CDR2 is YSYEKL. The CDR3 contains 15 residues. CDR3 loop: CASSQEGTRTDTQYF. The CDR3 nucleotides read TGCGCCAGCAGCCAAGAAGGGACCCGCACAGATACGCAGTATTTT.

The gene calls are TRBV19 and TRBJ1-3; D remains ambiguous. CDR3 length equals 12 residues. V lost 5 bases to trimming and J lost 10 bases, with 12 bases between them. Looked up from germline, CDR1 is LNHDA and CDR2 is SQIVND (reference sequence). The CDR3 DNA reads as TGTGCCAGTAGTTTTCCCCTCGGGACCATATATTTT. This sequence encodes CASSFPLGTIYF.

The rearrangement links TRBV18 to TRBJ2-7, with D maybe TRBD2 (7 bases). Trimming took 0 bases from V and 2 from J, leaving 14 bases between them. CDR3 length: 16 amino acids. Germline CDR1 is KGHSH and CDR2 is LQKENI. CDR3 sequence: CASSPPGGGDTYEQYF. The DNA of the CDR3 is TGTGCCAGCTCACCACCGGGAGGGGGTGATACCTACGAGCAGTACTTC.

The chain combines TRBV4-1 with TRBJ1-5, with D maybe TRBD1 (6 bases). This CDR3 is 15 amino acids long. V lost 4 bases and J lost 2, with 12 bases in between. Germline V lookup: CDR1 MGHRA, CDR2 YSYEKL. DNA of the CDR3: TGCGCCAGCAGCCCCTCGGACAGCCGCAATCAGCCCCAGCATTTT. The encoded protein is CASSPSDSRNQPQHF.

This clone showed up just once. This chain uses TRBV7-2 with TRBJ1-5; no definite D call. The CDR3 sequence is 12 residues long. The V gene's germline CDR1 is SGHTA and CDR2 FQGNSA. Trimming removed 2 bases from V and 4 bases from J, with 3 bases in between. The CDR3 nucleotides read TGTGCCAGCAGCTTAACTAATCAGCCCCAGCATTTT. Protein product: CASSLTNQPQHF.

This chain links TRBV2 with TRBJ1-6; no firm D call. Per germline, CDR1 SNHLY and CDR2 FYNNEI. This CDR3 has 11 residues. V was shortened by 7 bases and J by 10 bases, with 8 bases between the two germline ends. The CDR3 loop is CASTRLSPLHF. In DNA form, the CDR3 reads TGTGCCAGCACCCGACTATCACCCCTCCACTTT.

The chain is built from TRBV19 and TRBJ1-2; D perhaps matches TRBD1 (5 bases). Trimming pared 8 bases from V and 8 bases from J, leaving 21 bases between. The CDR3 is 14 amino acids. Germline assignment: CDR1 LNHDA and CDR2 SQIVND (reference sequence). As DNA, the CDR3 is TGTGCCAGTTCCCGGGGGGACCGCTCCTTGGGCTACACCTTC. It yields the protein CASSRGDRSLGYTF.

The chain uses TRBV5-1 and TRBJ2-2; the D call may be TRBD1 or TRBD2 (5 bases each). The CDR3 length is 18 residues. Germline assignment: CDR1 SGHRS and CDR2 YFSETQ. V was pared by 3 bases and J by 3 bases, with 21 bases between. DNA of the CDR3: TGCGCCAGCAGCTCCGTACCCGGGACCCAACTTTACACCGGGGAGCTGTTTTTT. Its protein is CASSSVPGTQLYTGELFF.

The chain carries TRBV7-3 and TRBJ2-5; D call uncertain. Trimming cost V 8 bases and J 3 bases, with 13 bases left between them. CDR1 SGHTA and CDR2 FQGTGA come from the germline V gene. This CDR3 region has 13 residues. The CDR3 DNA reads TGTGCCAGCCGGGCCGGAGCCGAAGAGACCCAGTACTTC. This codes for CASRAGAEETQYF.

The gene calls are TRBV2 and TRBJ2-3; 7 bases map to TRBD1. The CDR3 consists of 15 residues. V dropped 8 bases and J dropped 2; count of bases not matched to a gene: 10. Germline V lookup: CDR1 SNHLY, CDR2 FYNNEI. The CDR3 sequence is CASCMDRRPTDTQYF. CDR3 in DNA: TGTGCCAGCTGCATGGACAGGCGCCCCACAGATACGCAGTATTTT.

This clone was observed a single time. V is TRBV29-1 and J is TRBJ2-3, with D possibly TRBD2 on 5 matching bases. Germline assignment: CDR1 SQVTM and CDR2 ANQGSEA. Trimming took off 6 bases at V and 2 bases at J, with 12 bases between the two ends. The CDR3 sequence is 13 residues long. CDR3 nucleotides: TGCAGCGTCGGACTGTTCGTCACAGATACGCAGTATTTT. Translating gives CSVGLFVTDTQYF.

This rearrangement joins TRBV7-9 to TRBJ1-4; perhaps TRBD1 as D (5 bases). Germline V lookup: CDR1 SEHNR, CDR2 FQNEAQ (reference sequence). With 5 bases removed from V and 2 bases from J, the gap between germline ends came to 12 bases. The CDR3 length is 15 residues. The CDR3 DNA sequence: TGTGCCAGCAGCCTGCAGGGAGTCACTAATGAAAAACTGTTTTTT. The encoded protein is CASSLQGVTNEKLFF.

The chain has TRBV4-1 and TRBJ2-5; the D gene is possibly TRBD1 (7 bases). In germline, CDR1 is MGHRA, CDR2 YSYEKL. CDR3 length: 16 residues. Trimming shortened V by 0 bases and J by 3 bases, and 14 bases separated the two germline ends. The CDR3 region has the DNA TGCGCCAGCAGCCAAGATGCGGGACAGACAAAAGAGACCCAGTACTTC. Its translation: CASSQDAGQTKETQYF.

This clone occurred once. The chain has TRBV28 and TRBJ1-5; D unresolved. Trimming took 4 bases from V and 1 from J, leaving 8 bases between them. The germline gives CDR1 MDHEN, CDR2 SYDVKM. The CDR3 sequence is 14 residues long. CDR3 DNA sequence: TGTGCCAGCAGTTCGCCCGCCAGCAATCAGCCCCAGCATTTT. Translating it yields CASSSPASNQPQHF.

The J gene is TRBJ2-2, the V gene TRBV19; no firm D call. V dropped 7 bases and J dropped 7 bases, with 13 bases sitting between them. CDR1 is LNHDA and CDR2 is SQIVND in the germline V gene (reference sequence). The CDR3 consists of 13 residues. The CDR3 DNA follows: TGTGCCAGTACCCCAACGGTAGGCGGGGAGCTGTTTTTT. This encodes CASTPTVGGELFF.

V is TRBV6-1 and J is TRBJ1-3; D is ambiguous. CDR3 length: 14 residues. Germline CDR1 reads MNHNS; CDR2 reads SASEGT. V gave up 0 bases and J gave up 4 bases, with 7 bases separating them. CDR3 nucleotide sequence: TGTGCCAGCAGTGAAGCGCTTCCGGGAAACACCATATATTTT. Its translation is CASSEALPGNTIYF.

This chain connects TRBV2 to TRBJ2-7, with D perhaps given as TRBD1 or TRBD2 (6 bases each). The ends were cut back, 6 bases at V and 1 base at J, with 13 bases in the middle. This CDR3 comprises 14 residues. Germline V gene sequence: CDR1 SNHLY, CDR2 FYNNEI. DNA for the CDR3: TGTGCCAGCAGCCTCGGGGGCGGGTCCTACGAGCAGTACTTC. This gives the protein CASSLGGGSYEQYF.

CDR3 coding DNA: TGTGCCGCACAGGGGAGGGCCGGGGAGCTGTTTTTT. Its protein product is CAAQGRAGELFF. The chain joins TRBV10-3 to TRBJ2-2, with D perhaps being TRBD1 or TRBD2 (7 bases each). V shed 11 bases and J shed 6 bases, with 13 bases lying between them. Germline values: CDR1 ENHRY, CDR2 SYGVKD. The CDR3 has 12 residues.

This chain connects TRBV29-1 to TRBJ2-1, with 8 positions matching TRBD1. V dropped 4 bases and J dropped 0; count of bases not matched to a gene: 14. Germline-derived CDR1 and CDR2 are SQVTM and ANQGSEA. The CDR3 runs 18 residues. The CDR3 here is CSVGRTGSVFSSYNEQFF. In nucleotides, the CDR3 is TGCAGCGTTGGCCGGACAGGGTCGGTTTTTAGCTCCTACAATGAGCAGTTCTTC.

This chain links TRBV10-2 with TRBJ2-7; 7 bases are a match to TRBD2. The germline CDR1 and CDR2 sequences are WSHSY and SAAADI. There are 14 residues in the CDR3. After removal of 3 bases from V and 2 bases from J, the junction contained 4 bases not matched to a gene. Here the CDR3 DNA reads TGCGCCAGCAGTGATGAGGGAGGGACCTACGAGCAGTACTTC. Translated: CASSDEGGTYEQYF.

V and J are TRBV10-3 and TRBJ2-1; the D is unclear. The CDR3 is 14 residues long. Germline V gene sequence: CDR1 ENHRY, CDR2 SYGVKD. The V end lost 4 bases, the J end lost 8 bases, and 15 bases lay between the germline ends. The DNA of the CDR3 is TGTGCCATCAGTGTAGGCTATACCGGCGATGAGCAGTTCTTC. Its translation: CAISVGYTGDEQFF.

The CDR3 sequence: CASKGDSYEQYF. The CDR3 DNA reads as TGTGCCAGCAAAGGGGATTCCTACGAGCAGTACTTC. This sequence joins TRBV2 and TRBJ2-7, with D possibly being TRBD1 (5 bases). Germline CDR1 reads SNHLY; CDR2 reads FYNNEI. The CDR3 is made up of 12 amino acids. V shed 7 bases and J shed 1 base, with 8 bases lying between them.

This clone has only one observation. The V call is TRBV6-5, the J call TRBJ1-4; no reliable D call. Germline V gene sequence: CDR1 MNHEY, CDR2 SVGAGI. The V end lost 5 bases, the J end lost 5 bases, and 6 bases lay between the germline ends. This CDR3 is 12 amino acids long. CDR3 nucleotide sequence: TGTGCCAGCAGTATAGTCAATGAAAAACTGTTTTTT. This translates into CASSIVNEKLFF.

This chain joins TRBV27 and TRBJ2-5; D may be TRBD2 (6 bases). Germline V gene lookup returns CDR1 MNHEY and CDR2 SMNVEV (reference sequence). This CDR3 is 15 amino acids long. Trimming stripped 3 bases from V and 1 base from J, with 12 bases between. CDR3 coding DNA: TGTGCCAGCAGTTTTGGAGGGGCCCCCCAAGAGACCCAGTACTTC. This codes for CASSFGGAPQETQYF.